This TCR beta chain was documented in a study of identical twins. Germline V lookup: CDR1 DFQATT, CDR2 SNEGSKA (reference sequence). The CDR3 runs 15 residues. The V gene end was trimmed by 3 bases and the J gene end by 4 bases; junction bases not matched to a gene: 9. This clonotype was seen at least ten times. TCRdb analysed the 5' RACE reads with MiXCR anew, one entry per CDR3 protein. The sample includes about 530,000 distinct CDR3 sequences, 20% to 25% of them seen just once. These data also featured in a second study, about yellow fever vaccine responses in identical twins.

This chain joins TRBV20-1 and TRBJ2-1, with 7 bases fitting TRBD2. Sequencing used CD4+ T cells sorted from blood. This receptor was obtained from a woman between 18 and 29 years old in good health. The CDR3 DNA is TGCAGTGCTAGCCGCGGGGAGGGCCCGTACAATGAGCAGTTCTTC. Translated: CSASRGEGPYNEQFF.